One sample yielded the 2 T cell receptor beta chains listed below, sequenced in a study of PD-1 blockade in classical Hodgkin lymphoma. Relapse was seen in all patients after autologous stem cell transplantation, and brentuximab vedotin exposure was variable. Repertoires were generated with immunoSEQ multiplex PCR, while TCRdb's copy carries only in-frame clones and drops some. Of about 58,000 clones listed, around 93% are singletons. The material was peripheral blood mononuclear cells (PBMCs), obtained before the second cycle of nivolumab. The origin of the receptors is a human donor with classical Hodgkin lymphoma.

The V call is TRBV19, the J call TRBJ1-5, with 7 bases aligning to TRBD1. The germline CDR1 and CDR2 sequences are LNHDA and SQIVND (reference sequence). Germline trimming cut 7 bases from V and 4 bases from J; bases unmatched to any gene: 4. The CDR3 consists of 13 residues. Written as DNA, the CDR3 is TGTGCCAGTACTACGACAGGGAATCAGCCCCAGCATTTT. Encoded protein: CASTTTGNQPQHF.

The chain couples TRBV11-2 to TRBJ1-1; weak D call: TRBD1 (5 bases). The CDR3 length is 14 residues. Trimming removed 3 bases at V and 3 bases at J, with 11 bases between. The germline gives CDR1 SGHAT, CDR2 FQNNGV. CDR3 sequence reads: CASSLMGGDTEAFF. Written as DNA, the CDR3 is TGTGCCAGCAGCTTGATGGGGGGGGACACTGAAGCTTTCTTT. The variable domain in full, with the rest retrieved from reference TRBV11-2 and TRBJ1-1, is EAGVAQSPRYKIIEKRQSVAFWCNPISGHATLYWYQQILGQGPKLLIQFQNNGVVDDSQLPKDRFSAERLKGVDSTLKIQPAKLEDSAVYLCASSLMGGDTEAFFGQGTRLTVV.